Listed below are T cell receptor beta chains from one sample, sequenced in a study of follicular helper T cells after annual influenza vaccination. Data came from immunoSEQ multiplex PCR; TCRdb stores just in-frame clones and leaves some out. Among approximately 2,500 clones listed, approximately 86% were seen once. This sample comprised CXCR5+ CD38+ circulating T follicular helper cells from blood, obtained on the day of influenza vaccination. The receptor source for this set is an adult who received the influenza vaccine. Both conserved end residues are part of each CDR3. The D gene is left open where the match is weak. Size tells how often a clone was seen (once, few, many) or the class of an expanded clone, and some rows leave it out.

TGTGCCAGCAGCTCGCAGGGGTTCGGCACTGAAGCTTTCTTT CASSSQGFGTEAFF TRBJ1-1 TRBV7-3 NA 14 NA
TGTGCCAGCAGTCCAGGGGTCCACGAGCAGTACTTC CASSPGVHEQYF TRBJ2-7 TRBV6-1 NA 12 NA
TGTGCCAGCAAATCCCAGAGACAGGGAAACATTCAGTACTTC CASKSQRQGNIQYF TRBJ2-4 TRBV27 NA 14 TRBD1
TGTGCCAGCAGTTACTCGATCTCGGGAAATTCACCCCTCCACTTT CASSYSISGNSPLHF TRBJ1-6 TRBV6-5 NA 15 NA
TGTGCCAGCAGGACACGCAGGGGGGAAAACATTCAGTACTTC CASRTRRGENIQYF TRBJ2-4 TRBV6-6 NA 14 NA
TGTGCCAGCAGCCCCCAAAGGGGCACTGAAGCTTTCTTT CASSPQRGTEAFF TRBJ1-1 TRBV11-2 NA 13 NA
TGTGCCAGTAGTTCCCCGGGACAGAGTTCCTACGAGCAGTACTTC CASSSPGQSSYEQYF TRBJ2-7 TRBV19 NA 15 TRBD1
TGTGCCCCAAAGCCCAGGGGGCATAAGAACTACGAGCAGTACTTC CAPKPRGHKNYEQYF TRBJ2-7 TRBV27 NA 15 TRBD1
TGCAGCGTTGAGAGGGACAGGGCGACTGGCTACACCTTC CSVERDRATGYTF TRBJ1-2 TRBV29-1 once 13 TRBD1
TGTGCCAGCAGCTTAGCACAGATTCGCACAGATACGCAGTATTTT CASSLAQIRTDTQYF TRBJ2-3 TRBV7-9 NA 15 NA
TGTGCCAGCAGCGTAGCTACTAGGGGGCACACAGATACGCAGTATTTT CASSVATRGHTDTQYF TRBJ2-3 TRBV9 NA 16 TRBD1
TGTGCCAGCTCACCACCGGGGACACGTACCTACGAGCAGTACTTC CASSPPGTRTYEQYF TRBJ2-7 TRBV18 NA 15 NA
TGCGCCAGCAGCTTCGGACTAGTTGGTGGTGAGCAGTTCTTC CASSFGLVGGEQFF TRBJ2-1 TRBV5-1 NA 14 TRBD2
TGTGCCAGCAGCCAAGATATCGGGGGTGAGGCAGATACGCAGTATTTT CASSQDIGGEADTQYF TRBJ2-3 TRBV4-2 NA 16 NA
TGTGCCACTGCTCGGGGAGGGGGACTCAAAGAGACCCAGTACTTC CATARGGGLKETQYF TRBJ2-5 TRBV15 few 15 NA
TGTGCCAGCAGCTTCCAGGGTGCCACTGAAGCTTTCTTT CASSFQGATEAFF TRBJ1-1 TRBV11-2 once 13 NA
TGTGCCAGCAGTCGACCGGGACAGGGGCAAGAAAAACTGTTTTTT CASSRPGQGQEKLFF TRBJ1-4 TRBV28 few 15 TRBD1
TGTGCCAGCAGCCCAGAAGGCAGAGTTGGAGGCGAGCAGTACTTC CASSPEGRVGGEQYF TRBJ2-7 TRBV11-2 NA 15 NA
TGTGCCAGCAGCTTAGGTCGGTCAGGGGGCTCGCCCCAGCATTTT CASSLGRSGGSPQHF TRBJ1-5 TRBV7-8 NA 15 TRBD1
TGTGCCAGCAGAGGGGCTAGCGGGGAGACCCAGTACTTC CASRGASGETQYF TRBJ2-5 TRBV5-4 few 13 TRBD2
TGTGCCAGCAGTGGGGACAGATCCTACGAGCAGTACTTC CASSGDRSYEQYF TRBJ2-7 TRBV6-1 NA 13 TRBD1
TGTGCCAGCTCCCTCAGGAGGGGAGGGGGGCCAGATACGCAGTATTTT CASSLRRGGGPDTQYF TRBJ2-3 TRBV18 NA 16 NA
TGTGCCAGCAGCAAAAGGCAGGGACTAGCGGGAGAGGGGGCCAACGTCCTGACTTTC CASSKRQGLAGEGANVLTF TRBJ2-6 TRBV21-1 NA 19 NA
TGTGCCAGCAGTGAAGCTTGTTACCGATACAAAAGTCGGGCCAACGTCCTGACTTTC CASSEACYRYKSRANVLTF TRBJ2-6 TRBV2 NA 19 NA
TGTGCCAGCTCTGGGGGGGCACAAGCCAAAAACATTCAGTACTTC CASSGGAQAKNIQYF TRBJ2-4 TRBV28 NA 15 NA
TGTGCCAGCAGCCAAGCCGGGGACAGTTCATGGGATGGCTACACCTTC CASSQAGDSSWDGYTF TRBJ1-2 TRBV4-2 NA 16 TRBD1
TGTGCCAGCTCTCCCGAGCGGGATGAGCAGTTCTTC CASSPERDEQFF TRBJ2-1 TRBV18 NA 12 NA